Below, 32 T cell receptor beta chains from the same sample are listed, as sequenced in a study of blood T cells in healthy people across ages. A second PCR, run for 7 to 11 cycles, used a sample-barcoded 5' primer plus a J-beta primer mix. TCRdb reprocessed the 5' RACE reads via MiXCR and lists one record per CDR3 protein. The table includes roughly 790,000 distinct CDR3 sequences, 43% detected once. Sequenced: blood. The receptor set was obtained from a woman aged 55 to 70 in good health.

This clonotype was recorded a few times. Here the CDR3 DNA reads TGCGCCAGCAGCCAAAGTGGCCGGGGCTACACCTTC. Its translation: CASSQSGRGYTF. The chain employs TRBV4-3 and TRBJ1-2; no definite D call. CDR3 length equals 12 residues. The ends were cut back, 2 bases at V and 8 bases at J, with 9 bases in the middle. CDR1 is LGHNA, CDR2 YSLEER, per germline.

The table lists this clonotype with a count of one. The chain has TRBV7-2 and TRBJ2-4, with 10 positions matching TRBD2. CDR1 and CDR2 from the germline V gene are SGHTA and FQGNSA. With 8 bases clipped from V and 13 bases from J, the junction kept 11 bases outside the gene matches. The CDR3 extends over 13 amino acids. The CDR3 sequence is CASGILAGGRQYF. CDR3 in DNA: TGTGCCAGCGGGATATTAGCGGGGGGTAGGCAGTACTTC. The entire variable domain, with the rest obtained from reference TRBV7-2 and TRBJ2-4, is as follows: GAGVSQSPSNKVTEKGKDVELRCDPISGHTALYWYRQSLGQGLEFLIYFQGNSAPDKSGLPSDRFSAERTGGSVSTLTIQRTQQEDSAVYLCASGILAGGRQYFGAGTRLSVL.

This clonotype was counted a few times. The V call is TRBV27, the J call TRBJ2-3; 7 positions match TRBD2. The germline CDR1 and CDR2 sequences are MNHEY and SMNVEV (reference sequence). The CDR3 is 15 residues long. Germline trimming cut 0 bases from V and 4 bases from J; bases unmatched to any gene: 4. CDR3 in DNA: TGTGCCAGCAGTTTATCGCGGGGGAAGTCAGATACGCAGTATTTT. This gives the protein CASSLSRGKSDTQYF.

Comment on this clonotype: A read error may be the cause here, since a much bigger clone is one base away. J is TRBJ2-5 and V is TRBV3-1; D perhaps matches TRBD1 (6 bases). In germline, CDR1 is LGHDT, CDR2 YNNKEL (reference sequence). The CDR3 covers 14 residues. Trimming took 4 bases from V and 11 from J, leaving 20 bases between them. CDR3 region: CASSRRQAAYKQYF. CDR3 DNA: TGTGCCAGCAGCCGAAGACAGGCCGCTTACAAGCAGTACTTC.

The chain links TRBV20-1 to TRBJ2-7, with D perhaps assigned TRBD1 or TRBD2 (6 bases each). Germline V gene lookup returns CDR1 DFQATT and CDR2 SNEGSKA (reference sequence). The CDR3 contains 14 residues. V was shortened by 2 bases and J by 12 bases, with 23 bases between the two germline ends. The CDR3, as DNA: TGCAGTGCTAGAAGGCCCGGGGGCGGAGAGACCCGGTACTTC. Its translation is CSARRPGGGETRYF.

V gene TRBV7-6 combines with J gene TRBJ1-5, with D maybe TRBD1 (6 bases). V dropped 5 bases and J dropped 3 bases, with 14 bases sitting between them. Germline V gene lookup returns CDR1 SGHVS and CDR2 FNYEAQ. The CDR3 runs to 15 residues. The CDR3 nucleotides are TGTGCCAGCAGCCAAGACGGACAGAACAATCAGCCCCAGCATTTT. Translating it yields CASSQDGQNNQPQHF.

V gene TRBV7-9 combines with J gene TRBJ1-1; D not certain. The V and J ends lost 1 base and 1 base respectively, with 7 bases between them. The CDR3 consists of 14 residues. Germline V gene data show CDR1 as SEHNR and CDR2 as FQNEAQ (reference sequence). The CDR3 here is CASSLGEANTEAFF. In DNA, the CDR3 is TGTGCCAGCAGCTTAGGGGAAGCGAACACTGAAGCTTTCTTT.

This sequence joins TRBV10-3 and TRBJ2-2, with D tentatively TRBD2 (5 bases). The length of the CDR3 is 14 residues. Germline V gives CDR1 ENHRY, CDR2 SYGVKD. Deletions cut 4 bases from V and 1 base from J, with 7 bases between. The CDR3: CAISGTWNTGELFF. CDR3 nucleotides: TGTGCCATCAGTGGGACTTGGAACACCGGGGAGCTGTTTTTT.

This clonotype has only a few counts. The gene calls are TRBV7-2 and TRBJ2-7, with TRBD2 matching 10 bases. The CDR3 covers 15 residues. After removal of 6 bases from V and 6 bases from J, the junction contained 11 bases not matched to a gene. CDR1 and CDR2 (germline): SGHTA, FQGNSA. As DNA, the CDR3 is TGTGCCAGCAGGCCTAACGCCGGGACTAGCGCCGAGCAGTACTTC. Its translation is CASRPNAGTSAEQYF.

The rearrangement uses TRBV6-5 and TRBJ2-1, with 10 bases that match TRBD2. Trimming at V came to 2 bases and at J to 8 bases, leaving 15 bases not matched to a gene. The CDR3 extends over 18 amino acids. Germline loops: CDR1 MNHEY, CDR2 SVGAGI. The CDR3 bases are TGTGCCAGCAGTTACGGCCTGACTAGCGGGCCCGTCGGTGATGAGCAGTTCTTC. It codes for CASSYGLTSGPVGDEQFF.

This clonotype occurred once. The V call is TRBV3-1, the J call TRBJ2-4; D perhaps matches TRBD2 (6 bases). Germline values: CDR1 LGHDT, CDR2 YNNKEL (reference sequence). V was clipped by 3 bases and J by 6 bases, with 12 bases between them. The length of the CDR3 is 14 residues. Written as DNA, the CDR3 is TGTGCCAGCAGCCAGCGCGGGAACTTAAACATTCAGTACTTC. Residues: CASSQRGNLNIQYF. Supplemented by reference TRBV3-1 and TRBJ2-4, the full variable domain reads DTAVSQTPKYLVTQMGNDKSIKCEQNLGHDTMYWYKQDSKKFLKIMFSYNNKELIINETVPNRFSPKSPDKAHLNLHINSLELGDSAVYFCASSQRGNLNIQYFGAGTRLSVL.

This clonotype was counted many times. This sequence joins TRBV28 and TRBJ2-5; D is perhaps TRBD1 or TRBD2 (5 bases each). Trimming took 7 bases from V and 1 from J, leaving 10 bases between them. CDR1 is MDHEN, CDR2 SYDVKM, per germline. This CDR3 spans 13 amino acids. The DNA for the CDR3 is TGTGCCAGCACGGGGCGCCTCCAAGAGACCCAGTACTTC. Translation gives CASTGRLQETQYF.

This clonotype was seen a single time. The chain uses TRBV7-2 and TRBJ2-4; D might be TRBD1 or TRBD2, each matching 5 bases. With the DNA end fitting TRBJ2-7 better, the J assignment may be wrong. The CDR3 totals 14 residues. Germline V gene sequence: CDR1 SGHTA, CDR2 FQGNSA. CDR3 coding DNA: TGTGCCAGCAGCTTAATGCAGGGTAGCGTCGAGCAGTACTTC. Translation gives CASSLMQGSVEQYF.

This clonotype was seen a few times. The chain joins TRBV29-1 to TRBJ2-1; D may be TRBD1 (5 bases). Per the germline V gene, CDR1 is SQVTM and CDR2 is ANQGSEA. This CDR3 comprises 13 residues. V was shortened by 5 bases and J by 5 bases, with 13 bases between the two germline ends. The CDR3 here is CSVRQNIDNEQFF. The CDR3 region has the DNA TGCAGCGTTCGACAGAATATCGACAATGAGCAGTTCTTC.

This clonotype has a count of ten or more. The rearrangement joins TRBV5-1 to TRBJ2-5; 7 positions match TRBD2. Looked up from germline, CDR1 is SGHRS and CDR2 is YFSETQ. The CDR3 length is 12 residues. V dropped 7 bases and J dropped 1; count of bases not matched to a gene: 1. Here the CDR3 reads CASGTTQETQYF. CDR3 nucleotides: TGCGCCAGCGGGACTACCCAAGAGACCCAGTACTTC.

The chain recombines TRBV10-3 with TRBJ2-5, with D hard to call. The CDR3 contains 13 residues. The germline V and J ends were trimmed by 4 bases and 5 bases, with 11 bases remaining between them. CDR1 is ENHRY, CDR2 SYGVKD, per germline. CDR3 bases: TGTGCCATCAGTGTAACACTTGGGGAGACCCAGTACTTC. This gives the protein CAISVTLGETQYF.

This clonotype came up a few times. V gene TRBV4-3 combines with J gene TRBJ2-1; either TRBD1 or TRBD2 may fit D (5 bases each). The V and J ends lost 4 bases and 4 bases respectively, with 14 bases between them. Germline CDR1 LGHNA, CDR2 YSLEER. This CDR3 region has 15 residues. The CDR3 DNA follows: TGCGCCAGCAGCCGCCTCGGGACCCAATACAATGAGCAGTTCTTC. Translation: CASSRLGTQYNEQFF.

The V call is TRBV27, the J call TRBJ2-1, with TRBD1 as a possible D gene (5 bases). Trimming took off 6 bases at V and 0 bases at J, with 12 bases between the two ends. Germline V gives CDR1 MNHEY, CDR2 SMNVEV (reference sequence). The CDR3 has 15 residues. The CDR3 is CASSPDKFSYNEQFF. The DNA for the CDR3 is TGTGCCAGCAGCCCGGACAAATTCTCCTACAATGAGCAGTTCTTC.

Turning to this clonotype: One base away lies a much larger clone, so this may be a sequencing read error. J is TRBJ2-3 and V is TRBV5-1; D may be TRBD1 (5 bases). The CDR3 length is 14 residues. Germline V gene data show CDR1 as SGHRS and CDR2 as YFSETQ. V shed 4 bases and J shed 4 bases, with 13 bases lying between them. Here the CDR3 reads CASSLNTGPDTQYF. Here the CDR3 DNA reads TGCGCCAGCAGCCTGAACACAGGCCCAGATACGCAGTATTTT.

As concerns this clonotype: A much more abundant neighbour one base away suggests this may be a read error. The chain joins TRBV20-1 to TRBJ2-5; 11 bases align to TRBD2. The CDR3 spans 14 residues. V lost 6 bases, J lost 11 bases, and 14 bases stayed unmatched. The germline V gene encodes CDR1 DFQATT and CDR2 SNEGSKA (reference sequence). CDR3 in amino acids: CSAAGTSGYNEQYF. The CDR3 DNA reads as TGCAGTGCGGCCGGGACTAGCGGTTACAATGAGCAGTACTTC.

This clonotype was counted between two and nine times. CDR3 protein: CSARVQGGTGVNEQFF. CDR3 sequence (DNA): TGCAGTGCTAGAGTCCAGGGGGGGACAGGGGTGAATGAGCAGTTCTTC. The V gene is TRBV20-1, the J gene TRBJ2-1, with 10 bases fitting TRBD1. The CDR3 is made up of 16 amino acids. Germline loops: CDR1 DFQATT, CDR2 SNEGSKA (reference sequence). V shed 1 base and J 7 bases; nucleotides not matched to a gene: 10.

The gene calls are TRBV6-6 and TRBJ2-3, with D perhaps matching TRBD1 (6 bases). Germline V gives CDR1 MNHNY, CDR2 SVGAGI (reference sequence). This CDR3 contains 13 residues. Deletions cut 5 bases from V and 9 bases from J, with 15 bases between. The CDR3 nucleotides read TGTGCCAGCAGTCTATCTCAGGGGTCCACGCAGTATTTT. Encoded protein: CASSLSQGSTQYF.

The genes are TRBV25-1 and TRBJ1-4; unclear D gene. CDR1 is MGHDK, CDR2 SYGVNS, per germline. The V end was cut by 8 bases, the J end by 7 bases, with 17 bases between. The CDR3 is made up of 14 amino acids. The CDR3 sequence: CASRFEGRREKLFF. DNA of the CDR3: TGTGCCAGCCGGTTCGAGGGTAGGCGTGAAAAACTGTTTTTT.

In its sample, this clonotype was seen a few times. This chain uses TRBV7-2 with TRBJ2-3, with 11 bases aligning to TRBD2. The CDR3 contains 15 residues. The ends lost 5 bases at V and 5 bases at J; junction bases unmatched: 6. Germline V gene data show CDR1 as SGHTA and CDR2 as FQGNSA. CDR3 sequence reads: CASSLSGRAGDTQYF. DNA for the CDR3: TGTGCCAGCAGCCTTAGCGGGAGGGCTGGAGATACGCAGTATTTT.

In nucleotides, the CDR3 is TGTGCCAGCAGCCGTAGAACGGGGGTCTATGGCTACACCTTC. Translation gives CASSRRTGVYGYTF. The chain employs TRBV5-8 and TRBJ1-2; possible D gene TRBD1, 5 bases. The CDR3 runs to 14 residues. The ends were cut back, 4 bases at V and 4 bases at J, with 14 bases in the middle. Germline-derived CDR1 and CDR2 are SGHTS and YDEGEE.

This clonotype was seen once. At one of its ends the junction is not consistent with the germline gene, which may arise from a read error. CDR3 sequence reads: CAGSFGGAREQYF. CDR3 DNA sequence: TGTGCCGGCAGCTTCGGGGGGGCTCGGGAGCAGTACTTC. The rearrangement joins TRBV5-6 to TRBJ2-7, with 8 positions matching TRBD2. Germline CDR1 is SGHDT and CDR2 is YYEEEE. The CDR3 sequence is 13 residues long.

This clonotype has a handful of counts. The V call is TRBV20-1, the J call TRBJ1-4; no definite D call. Germline CDR1 reads DFQATT; CDR2 reads SNEGSKA (reference sequence). V shed 7 bases and J shed 7 bases, with 10 bases lying between them. The CDR3 is 11 amino acids. CDR3 residues: CSVRSGEKLFF. The CDR3 DNA follows: TGCAGTGTGAGGAGCGGTGAAAAACTGTTTTTT.

This clonotype was seen more than once but under ten times. This rearrangement joins TRBV6-1 to TRBJ2-7, with 11 positions matching TRBD1. CDR1 is MNHNS, CDR2 SASEGT, per germline. CDR3 length equals 14 residues. V lost 3 bases to trimming and J lost 5 bases; unmatched junction nucleotides: 3. DNA of the CDR3: TGTGCCAGCAGTGATTGGACAGGGGGCAACGAGCAGTACTTC. Protein sequence: CASSDWTGGNEQYF.

The rearrangement joins TRBV20-1 to TRBJ1-4; a possible D gene is TRBD1 (6 bases). The germline CDR1 and CDR2 sequences are DFQATT and SNEGSKA (reference sequence). This CDR3 has 16 amino acids. V was clipped by 3 bases and J by 0 bases, with 14 bases between them. The CDR3 bases are TGCAGTGCTAGTCTCCCATACAGGGCAACTAATGAAAAACTGTTTTTT. Protein sequence: CSASLPYRATNEKLFF.

Only a few counts were recorded for this clonotype. The rearrangement joins TRBV29-1 to TRBJ1-4; D might be TRBD1 (5 bases). V lost 3 bases and J 8 bases, leaving 10 bases between the germline ends. CDR3 length equals 12 residues. Germline CDR1 SQVTM, CDR2 ANQGSEA. CDR3 loop: CSVDFGGEKLFF. The DNA of the CDR3 is TGCAGCGTTGATTTCGGGGGGGAAAAACTGTTTTTT.

A remark on this clonotype: A read error may explain this, as a much larger clone is one base away. The gene calls are TRBV20-1 and TRBJ1-1; no clear D gene. Germline CDR1 and CDR2: DFQATT and SNEGSKA (reference sequence). The V end was cut by 2 bases, the J end by 10 bases, with 17 bases between. The length of the CDR3 is 13 residues. CDR3 region: CSARRGRRAVAFF. Written as DNA, the CDR3 is TGCAGTGCTAGACGGGGTAGGAGAGCTGTAGCTTTCTTT.

This clonotype was observed a handful of times. The chain has TRBV7-9 and TRBJ2-7; D remains unclear. CDR1 is SEHNR, CDR2 FQNEAQ, per germline (reference sequence). V shed 5 bases and J shed 2 bases, with 16 bases lying between them. CDR3 length: 15 amino acids. The CDR3 reads CASSPYIGRAYEQYF. The DNA for the CDR3 is TGTGCCAGCAGCCCTTATATTGGTCGTGCCTACGAGCAGTACTTC.